Detailed here is one TCR beta chain. Its antigen is currently unknown. The method was immunoSEQ multiplex PCR; TCRdb's version includes in-frame clones alone and lacks a portion of them. Of about 73,000 clones listed, roughly 73% were seen once; the top ten hold approximately 2.2%. Germline CDR1 is KGHSH and CDR2 is LQKENI. The length of the CDR3 is 17 residues. V was pared by 2 bases and J by 3 bases, with 9 bases of the junction left unmatched. This sample is drawn from a study of vaccination effects on CD4 cells after COVID-19. Upon completion of under eleven days in culture, CD4+ T cells were isolated. Participants received two doses of either the BNT162b2 or mRNA-1273 vaccine.

J is TRBJ1-1 and V is TRBV18, with 10 bases fitting TRBD1. This receptor was taken from a human donor who received a COVID-19 vaccine. The starting material was CD4+ T cells from PBMCs cultured without peptide, obtained after COVID-19 vaccination. The CDR3 DNA reads as TGTGCCAGCTCACCAATGAGACAGGGGGCTATGGACACTGAAGCTTTCTTT. The encoded protein is CASSPMRQGAMDTEAFF. Supplemented by reference TRBV18 and TRBJ1-1, the full variable domain reads NAGVMQNPRHLVRRRGQEARLRCSPMKGHSHVYWYRQLPEEGLKFMVYLQKENIIDESGMPKERFSAEFPKEGPSILRIQQVVRGDSAAYFCASSPMRQGAMDTEAFFGQGTRLTVV.